Below are 12 T cell receptor beta chains sequenced from a single sample in a study of shared clonotypes between healthy human individuals. Clones were sequenced by immunoSEQ multiplex PCR, and TCRdb holds only the in-frame ones, with some missing. The repertoire has about 1.1 million clones, approximately 80% of them found once; the top ten carry roughly 0.82%. The sequencing sample was made of memory CD4+ T cells from PBMCs. Subset: CD45RA-negative fraction. The receptors originated from a man aged 18-30 years in good health. Some clones in this sample may be carry-over from other donors' samples.

The V call is TRBV28, the J call TRBJ2-1; D possibly corresponds to TRBD2 (5 bases). Trimming cost V 1 base and J 3 bases, with 13 bases left between them. The germline CDR1 and CDR2 sequences are MDHEN and SYDVKM. The CDR3 covers 16 residues. In DNA, the CDR3 is TGTGCCAGCAGTTTATTTCGGGGATCCGTCTACAATGAGCAGTTCTTC. This translates into CASSLFRGSVYNEQFF.

The V and J genes are TRBV6-4 and TRBJ2-3; TRBD2 matches at 10 bases. With 8 bases clipped from V and 2 bases from J, the junction kept 7 bases outside the gene matches. Germline V gene sequence: CDR1 MRHNA, CDR2 SNTAGT. The CDR3 has 15 residues. The CDR3 DNA follows: TGTGCCAGCGGACCAACTAGCGGGGACACAGATACGCAGTATTTT. Amino acid sequence: CASGPTSGDTDTQYF.

The rearrangement uses TRBV19 and TRBJ2-3, with 13 bases matching TRBD2. Germline loops: CDR1 LNHDA, CDR2 SQIVND (reference sequence). The CDR3 covers 18 residues. V lost 4 bases, J lost 0 bases, and 7 bases stayed unmatched. This chain's CDR3 is CASSRLAGGRGSTDTQYF. As DNA, the CDR3 is TGTGCCAGTAGTAGACTAGCGGGAGGCCGAGGGAGCACAGATACGCAGTATTTT. Full variable domain (missing parts from reference TRBV19 and TRBJ2-3): DGGITQSPKYLFRKEGQNVTLSCEQNLNHDAMYWYRQDPGQGLRLIYYSQIVNDFQKGDIAEGYSVSREKKESFPLTVTSAQKNPTAFYLCASSRLAGGRGSTDTQYFGPGTRLTVL.

V gene TRBV29-1 combines with J gene TRBJ2-1; D call uncertain. The ends were cut back, 5 bases at V and 11 bases at J, with 16 bases in the middle. Germline CDR1 reads SQVTM; CDR2 reads ANQGSEA. The CDR3 runs to 12 residues. The CDR3 DNA follows: TGCAGCGTTACCCCTTACGGCGAGCAGCAGTTCTTC. Protein sequence: CSVTPYGEQQFF.

The chain is built from TRBV6-5 and TRBJ2-7, with 7 bases fitting TRBD2. This CDR3 has 14 residues. Germline-derived CDR1 and CDR2 are MNHEY and SVGAGI. V lost 4 bases and J lost 3; bases outside the gene matches: 6. Written as DNA, the CDR3 is TGTGCCAGCAGTTGGGGCGGGAGAGGCTACGAGCAGTACTTC. It specifies CASSWGGRGYEQYF.

This chain joins TRBV2 and TRBJ1-2; D not resolved. The CDR3 totals 12 residues. V gave up 3 bases and J gave up 8 bases, with 10 bases separating them. Germline V gene lookup returns CDR1 SNHLY and CDR2 FYNNEI. The CDR3 DNA is TGTGCCAGCAGTGAGAGACCGCCAGGCTACACCTTC. It is translated as CASSERPPGYTF.

This chain links TRBV9 with TRBJ1-2; D is possibly TRBD1 (5 bases). CDR3 length: 14 residues. Trimming pared 0 bases from V and 2 bases from J, leaving 8 bases between. The germline gives CDR1 SGDLS, CDR2 YYNGEE. CDR3 loop: CASSVAPGNYGYTF. CDR3 in DNA: TGTGCCAGCAGCGTAGCTCCAGGGAACTATGGCTACACCTTC. Based on the CDR3 plus reference TRBV9 and TRBJ1-2, the full variable domain is DSGVTQTPKHLITATGQRVTLRCSPRSGDLSVYWYQQSLDQGLQFLIQYYNGEERAKGNILERFSAQQFPDLHSELNLSSLELGDSALYFCASSVAPGNYGYTFGSGTRLTVV.

The chain uses TRBV5-1 and TRBJ1-2, with 7 bases lining up with TRBD1. In germline, CDR1 is SGHRS, CDR2 YFSETQ. This CDR3 has 15 amino acids. V lost 4 bases and J lost 5; bases outside the gene matches: 11. DNA of the CDR3: TGCGCCAGCAGCGCCGGGACGGCAGGGGGATATGGCTACACCTTC. Protein sequence: CASSAGTAGGYGYTF.

This clone was seen a single time. The chain employs TRBV5-4 and TRBJ1-2; tentatively, D is TRBD1 (5 bases). V lost 2 bases and J 8 bases, leaving 16 bases between the germline ends. The CDR3 runs 14 residues. Germline loops: CDR1 SGHNT, CDR2 YYREEE (reference sequence). The CDR3 region has the DNA TGTGCCAGCAGCTTTTTGGGAGGACATTCGGGCTACACCTTC. Translated: CASSFLGGHSGYTF.

The gene calls are TRBV6-5 and TRBJ1-3, with 7 positions matching TRBD1. The CDR3 sequence is 14 residues long. Germline CDR1 and CDR2: MNHEY and SVGAGI. V gave up 6 bases and J gave up 3 bases; unmatched junction bases: 5. The CDR3 DNA reads TGTGCCAGCAGAAAGGGGGCGAGTGGAAACACCATATATTTT. It encodes CASRKGASGNTIYF.

This clone was recorded only once. The chain combines TRBV5-4 with TRBJ2-1; no clear D gene. CDR3 size: 12 residues. V was shortened by 0 bases and J by 9 bases, with 7 bases between the two germline ends. The germline V gene has CDR1 SGHNT and CDR2 YYREEE (reference sequence). CDR3 loop: CASSLVGGEQFF. The CDR3 DNA follows: TGTGCCAGCAGCTTGGTGGGTGGTGAGCAGTTCTTC.

This clone was observed at least ten times. This chain connects TRBV27 to TRBJ2-5; TRBD2 aligns across 7 bases. The CDR3 is 17 residues long. The junction had 13 bases not matched to a gene; V was cut back by 6 bases and J by 0 bases. Germline lookup yields CDR1 MNHEY and CDR2 SMNVEV (reference sequence). The CDR3 DNA reads TGTGCCAGCAGAAAAACCGGGGGGTTCCCGTACCAAGAGACCCAGTACTTC. Translation: CASRKTGGFPYQETQYF.